This T cell receptor beta chain was obtained from a study of hypomethylating agent response in myelodysplastic syndrome. Only in-frame clones appear in the TCRdb table, and some are missing; sequencing was by immunoSEQ multiplex PCR. Among nearly 2,000 clones, approximately 83% were seen once, and the ten largest hold 22%. Germline V gives CDR1 MDHEN, CDR2 SYDVKM. Trimming pared 5 bases from V and 4 bases from J, leaving 12 bases between. CDR3 length: 13 residues. The source was bone marrow, collected before or after starting hypomethylating agent treatment for myelodysplastic syndrome (not recorded which). The chain employs TRBV28 and TRBJ2-7; D possibly corresponds to TRBD2 (5 bases). This TCR was recovered from a human donor with myelodysplastic syndrome. The CDR3 DNA reads as TGTGCCAGCAGTAAGGGAGTGGAGTACGAGCAGTACTTC. Protein sequence: CASSKGVEYEQYF.